This T cell receptor (beta chain) was recovered during a study of blood T cell repertoires in COVID-19. The overall study: Collection of acute and convalescent COVID-19 samples took place in the United States, Italy and Spain. The analysed material was cDNA or gDNA that came from T cells, B-cell-depleted T cells, or PBMCs.

CDR3 length: 15 residues. Trimming stripped 1 base from V and 3 bases from J, with 12 bases between. Germline V gene sequence: CDR1 SGHAT, CDR2 FQNNGV. Original methodology: From reference gene primer amplification, estimates of nucleated cell counts were derived. The method was immunoSEQ multiplex PCR; TCRdb's version includes in-frame clones alone and lacks a portion of them. From that table come the V and J calls and clone size; the DNA was used to work out D and trimming. There are approximately 160,000 clones in the sample; 90% occur only once, and 15% to 20% lies in the top ten. This chain uses TRBV11-2 with TRBJ1-2; D is possibly TRBD1 (5 bases). The sequenced sample consisted of peripheral blood. The clonotype comes from a man between 60 and 75 years old with active or convalescent COVID-19. CDR3 bases: TGTGCCAGCAGCTTAGTGGGCAGGGAGGACTATGGCTACACCTTC. It encodes CASSLVGREDYGYTF. The complete variable domain, with remaining parts taken from reference TRBV11-2 and TRBJ1-2, reads EAGVAQSPRYKIIEKRQSVAFWCNPISGHATLYWYQQILGQGPKLLIQFQNNGVVDDSQLPKDRFSAERLKGVDSTLKIQPAKLEDSAVYLCASSLVGREDYGYTFGSGTRLTVV.